The 25 T cell receptor beta chains in this list originate from one sample, sequenced in a study of blood T cell repertoires in COVID-19. This table comes from immunoSEQ multiplex PCR, and its TCRdb copy is limited to in-frame clones, with some not included. The sample holds approximately 50,000 clones, more than 80% seen once. The sequencing sample was made of peripheral blood. These receptors came from a man in his fifties or sixties with acute or convalescent COVID-19.

Here the CDR3 reads CASSRESGELFF. CDR3 coding DNA: TGTGCCAGCAGCCGAGAGAGCGGGGAGCTGTTTTTT. The chain has TRBV12-3 or TRBV12-4 and TRBJ2-2; D not resolved. The V end was cut by 6 bases, the J end by 7 bases, with 9 bases between. This CDR3 comprises 12 residues.

The V gene is TRBV24-1, the J gene TRBJ2-5; TRBD1 aligns across 8 bases. This CDR3 is 16 amino acids long. Looked up from germline, CDR1 is KGHDR and CDR2 is SFDVKD. Trimming removed 9 bases from V and 2 bases from J; junction bases left unmatched: 13. The CDR3 reads CATGGQGARWQETQYF. Here the CDR3 DNA reads TGTGCCACCGGGGGGCAGGGGGCACGATGGCAAGAGACCCAGTACTTC.

The rearrangement joins TRBV5-1 to TRBJ1-1; D might be TRBD1 (5 bases). The CDR3 is made up of 16 amino acids. V lost 0 bases, J lost 5 bases, and 17 bases lay in between. CDR1 is SGHRS, CDR2 YFSETQ, per germline. CDR3 sequence (DNA): TGCGCCAGCAGCTTGGCCCCCCAGGGTGGAGGGACTGAAGCTTTCTTT. It is translated as CASSLAPQGGGTEAFF.

V usage is TRBV30 and J usage is TRBJ1-5, with D uncertain. The CDR3 contains 14 residues. The V end was cut by 1 base, the J end by 1 base, with 8 bases between. Germline CDR1 and CDR2: GTSNPN and SVGIG (reference sequence). In DNA form, the CDR3 reads TGTGCCTGGAGTGGAGGAGTAAGCAATCAGCCCCAGCATTTT. It is translated as CAWSGGVSNQPQHF. The full variable domain, its missing parts supplied by reference TRBV30 and TRBJ1-5, is SQTIHQWPATLVQPVGSPLSLECTVEGTSNPNLYWYRQAAGRGLQLLFYSVGIGQISSEVPQNLSASRPQDRQFILSSKKLLLSDSGFYLCAWSGGVSNQPQHFGDGTRLSIL.

CDR3 loop: CASSLLKLGKGEKLFF. The CDR3 DNA reads TGTGCCAGCAGTTTATTAAAGCTCGGGAAGGGTGAAAAACTGTTTTTT. This rearrangement joins TRBV27 to TRBJ1-4; D is undetermined. Trimming removed 1 base at V and 7 bases at J, with 16 bases between. Germline assignment: CDR1 MNHEY and CDR2 SMNVEV (reference sequence). This CDR3 spans 16 amino acids.

J is TRBJ1-2 and V is TRBV5-1; no firm D call. The germline V gene encodes CDR1 SGHRS and CDR2 YFSETQ. The CDR3 is 13 amino acids. Trimming removed 3 bases at V and 2 bases at J, with 8 bases between. The DNA of the CDR3 is TGCGCCAGCAGCTCCGACGGGAACTATGGCTACACCTTC. Amino acid sequence: CASSSDGNYGYTF. The variable domain in full, with the rest retrieved from reference TRBV5-1 and TRBJ1-2, is KAGVTQTPRYLIKTRGQQVTLSCSPISGHRSVSWYQQTPGQGLQFLFEYFSETQRNKGNFPGRFSGRQFSNSRSEMNVSTLELGDSALYLCASSSDGNYGYTFGSGTRLTVV.

J is TRBJ2-1 and V is TRBV9; perhaps TRBD2 as D (6 bases). Germline CDR1 is SGDLS and CDR2 is YYNGEE. The CDR3 extends over 15 amino acids. Trimming removed 2 bases at V and 11 bases at J, with 20 bases between. CDR3 DNA sequence: TGTGCCAGCAGCGTCGAAGGGACTTTGGCTTTTAAGCAGTTCTTC. Translation gives CASSVEGTLAFKQFF. Based on the CDR3 plus reference TRBV9 and TRBJ2-1, the full variable domain is DSGVTQTPKHLITATGQRVTLRCSPRSGDLSVYWYQQSLDQGLQFLIQYYNGEERAKGNILERFSAQQFPDLHSELNLSSLELGDSALYFCASSVEGTLAFKQFFGPGTRLTVL.

The V gene is TRBV7-3, the J gene TRBJ2-1; 7 nucleotides match TRBD1. Trimming cost V 6 bases and J 4 bases; bases outside gene matches: 6. This CDR3 comprises 14 residues. The germline gives CDR1 SGHTA, CDR2 FQGTGA. This CDR3 reads CASRYGTVYNEQFF. For the CDR3, the DNA is TGTGCCAGCAGGTACGGGACAGTTTACAATGAGCAGTTCTTC.

The rearrangement links TRBV5-5 to TRBJ1-3; possibly TRBD1 for D (6 bases). This CDR3 has 12 amino acids. Germline V gene lookup returns CDR1 SGHKS and CDR2 YYEKEE (reference sequence). The V and J ends lost 2 bases and 8 bases respectively, with 8 bases between them. The CDR3 loop is CASSFWTDTIYF. In nucleotides, the CDR3 is TGTGCCAGCAGCTTCTGGACAGACACCATATATTTT.

About this clone itself: The junction differs from germline at one of its ends, possibly a read error. The chain recombines TRBV7-9 with TRBJ2-1; 10 bases agree with TRBD2. The CDR3 contains 13 residues. The germline CDR1 and CDR2 sequences are SEHNR and FQNEAQ (reference sequence). For the CDR3, the DNA is TGTGCCAGCAGCCCCATGAGCGGGAGGGCCCCGGTCTTC. Protein: CASSPMSGRAPVF.

The V call is TRBV19, the J call TRBJ2-1, with 7 nucleotides matching TRBD2. The CDR3 extends over 14 amino acids. The germline CDR1 and CDR2 sequences are LNHDA and SQIVND (reference sequence). V lost 5 bases to trimming and J lost 7 bases; unmatched junction nucleotides: 8. The CDR3 protein is CASSQREVANEQFF. The CDR3, as DNA: TGTGCCAGTAGTCAGCGGGAAGTGGCAAATGAGCAGTTCTTC.

The chain employs TRBV25-1 and TRBJ2-7, with TRBD2 as a possible D gene (7 bases). CDR3 length: 15 residues. Deletions cut 3 bases from V and 4 bases from J, with 16 bases between. Germline lookup yields CDR1 MGHDK and CDR2 SYGVNS. Written as DNA, the CDR3 is TGTGCCAGCAGTGAGGGGGGGGGCTTCGTGTACGAGCAGTACTTC. Amino acids: CASSEGGGFVYEQYF.

V is TRBV5-1 and J is TRBJ2-7; possible D gene TRBD1, 5 bases. The V end lost 2 bases, the J end lost 3 bases, and 15 bases lay between the germline ends. Looked up from germline, CDR1 is SGHRS and CDR2 is YFSETQ. This CDR3 region has 15 residues. As DNA, the CDR3 is TGCGCCAGCAGCTTCGGTGACAGAACCAACTACGAGCAGTACTTC. As protein: CASSFGDRTNYEQYF.

V and J are TRBV7-2 and TRBJ2-5; D not resolved. The CDR3 is made up of 14 amino acids. The V end was cut by 2 bases, the J end by 1 base, with 8 bases between. Germline loops: CDR1 SGHTA, CDR2 FQGNSA. DNA for the CDR3: TGTGCCAGCAGCTTATTGGGCAGCCAAGAGACCCAGTACTTC. Translated: CASSLLGSQETQYF.

The V gene is TRBV3-1 (or the pseudogene TRBV3-2), the J gene TRBJ2-7; the D gene is possibly TRBD2 (6 bases). This CDR3 comprises 16 residues. From germline, CDR1 is LGHDT and CDR2 YNNKEL (reference sequence). V lost 2 bases and J lost 5, with 19 bases in between. CDR3 sequence (DNA): TGTGCCAGCAGCCAAACGTCGCGCGGGAAAAGCAACGAGCAGTACTTC. Protein product: CASSQTSRGKSNEQYF.

The chain has TRBV2 and TRBJ2-2, with a possible D match to TRBD2 (7 bases). The germline V and J ends were trimmed by 10 bases and 0 bases, with 15 bases remaining between them. Germline V gives CDR1 SNHLY, CDR2 FYNNEI. The CDR3 is made up of 15 amino acids. CDR3 protein: CAILAGGPNTGELFF. CDR3 in DNA: TGTGCCATCCTGGCCGGGGGGCCGAACACCGGGGAGCTGTTTTTT.

The count of this clone is one. The CDR3 DNA reads as TGTGCCAGCAGCTCCAACAGGGTGTTCCGGGAGCTGTTTTTT. Its translation is CASSSNRVFRELFF. The chain joins TRBV5-4 to TRBJ2-2, with D maybe TRBD1 (6 bases). Germline V gene sequence: CDR1 SGHNT, CDR2 YYREEE (reference sequence). Trimming took off 3 bases at V and 9 bases at J, with 15 bases between the two ends. The length of the CDR3 is 14 residues.

J is TRBJ2-3 and V is TRBV4-1; D is undetermined. Germline assignment: CDR1 MGHRA and CDR2 YSYEKL. The CDR3 length is 15 residues. Trimming pared 4 bases from V and 2 bases from J, leaving 13 bases between. In nucleotides, the CDR3 is TGCGCCAGCAGCCCAATCAACACCGCCACAGATACGCAGTATTTT. Amino acid sequence: CASSPINTATDTQYF.

The chain employs TRBV11-2 and TRBJ2-3, with D possibly being TRBD2 (5 bases). Germline CDR1 reads SGHAT; CDR2 reads FQNNGV. The length of the CDR3 is 14 residues. V was pared by 6 bases and J by 1 base, with 11 bases between. The CDR3 DNA reads TGTGCCAGCAGGGAAGACGGGGGCACAGATACGCAGTATTTT. Its protein product is CASREDGGTDTQYF.

The rearrangement uses TRBV11-3 and TRBJ2-7; 9 bases match TRBD1. The V gene end was trimmed by 5 bases and the J gene end by 5 bases; junction bases not matched to a gene: 10. CDR1 is SGHNT, CDR2 YENEEA, per germline. The CDR3 sequence is 15 residues long. CDR3 DNA: TGTGCCAGCAGCCCCGGACAGGGGCTGTTCCACGAGCAGTACTTC. Amino acid sequence: CASSPGQGLFHEQYF.

V gene TRBV6-6 combines with J gene TRBJ2-7, with 9 bases lining up with TRBD2. The trim removed 6 bases at V and 1 base at J, leaving 7 bases unmatched. This CDR3 is built from 15 residues. Germline V gene lookup returns CDR1 MNHNY and CDR2 SVGAGI (reference sequence). CDR3 DNA: TGTGCCAGCAGCCGCCTGGGACTAGCTTCCTACGAGCAGTACTTC. As protein: CASSRLGLASYEQYF.

The chain uses TRBV19 and TRBJ1-2; 8 bases agree with TRBD1. The CDR3 has 13 amino acids. V trimming: 4 bases; J trimming: 7 bases; junction bases outside the gene matches: 5. The germline V gene has CDR1 LNHDA and CDR2 SQIVND (reference sequence). CDR3: CASSSRTGLGYTF. The DNA of the CDR3 is TGTGCCAGTAGTAGCCGGACAGGGCTTGGCTACACCTTC.

There are a few counts of this clone. The chain couples TRBV7-9 to TRBJ2-7; D possibly corresponds to TRBD1 (6 bases). This CDR3 contains 13 residues. V was pared by 1 base and J by 5 bases, with 9 bases between. Germline V gene sequence: CDR1 SEHNR, CDR2 FQNEAQ (reference sequence). This CDR3 reads CASSLDRADEQYF. DNA for the CDR3: TGTGCCAGCAGCTTAGACAGGGCCGACGAGCAGTACTTC. Combining the CDR3 with reference TRBV7-9 and TRBJ2-7 gives the whole variable domain DTGVSQNPRHKITKRGQNVTFRCDPISEHNRLYWYRQTLGQGPEFLTYFQNEAQLEKSRLLSDRFSAERPKGSFSTLEIQRTEQGDSAMYLCASSLDRADEQYFGPGTRLTVT.

The chain employs TRBV28 and TRBJ1-1, with TRBD1 matching 7 bases. V gave up 8 bases and J gave up 6 bases; unmatched junction bases: 9. The CDR3 has 13 residues. CDR1 is MDHEN, CDR2 SYDVKM, per germline. As DNA, the CDR3 is TGTGCCAGCCACACCGGGACAGCGGCTGAAGCTTTCTTT. Its protein product is CASHTGTAAEAFF.

This sequence joins TRBV5-6 and TRBJ2-7, with D perhaps TRBD1 (5 bases). Trimming stripped 5 bases from V and 4 bases from J, with 19 bases between. The CDR3 has 15 residues. CDR1 and CDR2 (germline): SGHDT, YYEEEE. The CDR3 region is CASSLGPLSAYEQYF. CDR3 DNA sequence: TGTGCCAGCAGTCTGGGGCCCTTAAGCGCGTACGAGCAGTACTTC.